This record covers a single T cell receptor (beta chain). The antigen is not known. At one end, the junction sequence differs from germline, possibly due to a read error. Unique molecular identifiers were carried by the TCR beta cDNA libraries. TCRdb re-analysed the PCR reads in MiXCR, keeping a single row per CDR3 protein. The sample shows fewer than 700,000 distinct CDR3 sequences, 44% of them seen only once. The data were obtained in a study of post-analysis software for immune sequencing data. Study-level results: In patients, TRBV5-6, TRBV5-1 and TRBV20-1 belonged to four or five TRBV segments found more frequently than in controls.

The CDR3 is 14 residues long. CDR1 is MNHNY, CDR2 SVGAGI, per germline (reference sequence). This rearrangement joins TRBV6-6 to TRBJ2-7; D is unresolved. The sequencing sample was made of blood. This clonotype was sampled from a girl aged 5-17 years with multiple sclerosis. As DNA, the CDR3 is TGTGACAGCAGTTACGTGGAGCCCTCCTACGAGCAGTACTTC. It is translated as CDSSYVEPSYEQYF.